The clone carrying this T cell receptor (beta chain) occurred a few times. Its cognate antigen is unknown. Specified time point: newly diagnosed GD, antithyroid drugs for less than 3 months. The TCR library used RNA extracted from PBMCs. The TCR beta library used iRepertoire HTBI primers with Arm-PCR amplification of CDR3. MiXCR, run by TCRdb on the multiplex PCR reads, gives a single entry per CDR3 protein. The table has roughly 500,000 distinct CDR3 sequences, approximately 15% seen once. CDR3 length: 19 amino acids. CDR1 SGHRS and CDR2 YFSETQ come from the germline V gene. The V and J ends lost 0 bases and 3 bases, in that order; junction bases with no gene match: 9. This sample is drawn from a study of regulatory T cells in long-lasting Graves disease. Points from the study as a whole: Persistent Graves' cases showed lower TCR diversity than newly diagnosed cases.

This sample was also put to use in a study of T cells in Graves' hyperthyroidism and ophthalmopathy.

This sequence originates from a woman between 50 and 59 years old with Graves disease. The chain joins TRBV5-1 to TRBJ2-6; 10 bases map to TRBD2. Material: peripheral blood mononuclear cells (PBMCs), obtained at new diagnosis, from a patient treated with antithyroid drugs. CDR3 sequence reads: CASSLARSGRADGANVLTF. Here the CDR3 DNA reads TGCGCCAGCAGCTTGGCCCGAAGCGGGAGGGCTGATGGGGCCAACGTCCTGACTTTC.